These 21 T cell receptor beta chains share one sample of origin, sequenced in a study of blood T cell repertoires in COVID-19 (dated by TCRdb to the early 2020s). Receptor amplification or capture employed the immunoSEQ multiplex PCR assay. This is the immuneACCESS table as TCRdb keeps it, with only in-frame sequences that have V and J called. A part of the clones is gone; compared with another copy, unresolved V genes explain less than half, and the rest is unexplained. The sample table lists about 120,000 clones, about 92% of them with a count of one. The ten biggest clones cover 3.7% of the sample. The material sequenced was peripheral blood. These receptors were obtained from a man aged 50 to 59 with active COVID-19.

This clone was seen only a few times. The J gene is TRBJ2-5, the V gene TRBV2; 11 bases map to TRBD1. This CDR3 has 16 residues. Germline CDR1 is SNHLY and CDR2 is FYNNEI. Trimming removed 8 bases from V and 4 bases from J; junction bases left unmatched: 12. The CDR3 loop reads CASQGQGGSWAETQYF. The CDR3 DNA sequence: TGTGCCAGCCAGGGACAGGGGGGGAGTTGGGCAGAGACCCAGTACTTC.

This chain uses TRBV6-5 with TRBJ1-2, with 7 bases lining up with TRBD1. Per germline, CDR1 MNHEY and CDR2 SVGAGI. The CDR3 extends over 13 amino acids. Germline trimming cut 6 bases from V and 8 bases from J; bases unmatched to any gene: 9. CDR3 bases: TGTGCCAGCAGACCACAGGGGATTAGAGGCTACACCTTC. Translated: CASRPQGIRGYTF.

This chain links TRBV12-3 or TRBV12-4 with TRBJ2-1; D perhaps matches TRBD2 (6 bases). V lost 6 bases, J lost 7 bases, and 10 bases lay in between. The CDR3 has 12 residues. CDR3 region: CASSLALNEQFF. CDR3 nucleotide sequence: TGTGCCAGCAGCCTAGCGCTGAATGAGCAGTTCTTC.

Concerning this clone: Its ends do not fully match the called genes, so a read error is possible. The chain recombines TRBV7-2 with TRBJ1-5, with 7 positions matching TRBD1. The germline gives CDR1 SGHTA, CDR2 FQGNSA. CDR3 size: 14 residues. The CDR3 sequence: CASSLRVTGIPLSF. The CDR3 nucleotides are TGTGCCAGCAGCTTAAGGGTGACAGGGATTCCTCTTTCCTTT.

The rearrangement joins TRBV7-9 to TRBJ2-3, with D possibly TRBD1 on 6 matching bases. The ends were cut back, 1 base at V and 0 bases at J, with 20 bases in the middle. Germline values: CDR1 SEHNR, CDR2 FQNEAQ (reference sequence). The CDR3 length is 19 residues. This chain's CDR3 is CASSLVPQGLTFSTDTQYF. The CDR3 region has the DNA TGTGCCAGCAGCTTAGTCCCACAGGGTTTAACTTTCAGCACAGATACGCAGTATTTT. The variable domain in full, completed from reference TRBV7-9 and TRBJ2-3, reads DTGVSQNPRHKITKRGQNVTFRCDPISEHNRLYWYRQTLGQGPEFLTYFQNEAQLEKSRLLSDRFSAERPKGSFSTLEIQRTEQGDSAMYLCASSLVPQGLTFSTDTQYFGPGTRLTVL.

The gene calls are TRBV28 and TRBJ2-7, with 7 bases that match TRBD2. This CDR3 has 14 residues. Germline CDR1 and CDR2: MDHEN and SYDVKM. Trimming at V came to 5 bases and at J to 3 bases, leaving 7 bases not matched to a gene. The CDR3 spells CASSPGTNYYEQYV. The DNA for the CDR3 is TGTGCCAGCAGTCCGGGGACTAACTACTACGAGCAGTACGTC.

This clone appeared once. The chain employs TRBV19 and TRBJ2-1; 11 bases fit TRBD2. The CDR3 totals 18 residues. The J segment lost 2 bases and the V segment lost 6 bases, leaving 12 bases of the junction unmatched. The germline CDR1 and CDR2 sequences are LNHDA and SQIVND (reference sequence). Written as DNA, the CDR3 is TGTGCCAGTAGGCCCCTGGGACTAGCGGAATCGGCCTACAATGAGCAGTTCTTC. Amino acids: CASRPLGLAESAYNEQFF.

This rearrangement joins TRBV6-6 to TRBJ1-2; a possible D gene is TRBD1 (5 bases). V was clipped by 6 bases and J by 2 bases, with 19 bases between them. Looked up from germline, CDR1 is MNHNY and CDR2 is SVGAGI (reference sequence). CDR3 length equals 16 residues. The CDR3 coding sequence is TGTGCCAGCAGACTCCCGGACGGACCAGGGAACTATGGCTACACCTTC. This translates into CASRLPDGPGNYGYTF.

The chain couples TRBV29-1 to TRBJ1-5; D may be TRBD1 (6 bases). The CDR3 is 13 residues long. Germline values: CDR1 SQVTM, CDR2 ANQGSEA. V gave up 4 bases and J gave up 7 bases, with 14 bases separating them. CDR3 in DNA: TGCAGCGTTGTGCAGGGGCCAAAGCAGCCCCAGCATTTT. This gives the protein CSVVQGPKQPQHF.

The chain employs TRBV6-5 and TRBJ2-1; 7 bases match TRBD2. Germline CDR1 and CDR2: MNHEY and SVGAGI. The CDR3 is 13 residues long. V gave up 6 bases and J gave up 5 bases; unmatched junction bases: 4. CDR3 sequence reads: CASRRGENNEQFF. The CDR3, as DNA: TGTGCCAGCAGACGGGGGGAAAACAATGAGCAGTTCTTC.

This clone was recorded only once. The chain joins TRBV5-6 to TRBJ1-2, with D possibly being TRBD1 (6 bases). V was pared by 3 bases and J by 2 bases, with 11 bases between. Germline V gives CDR1 SGHDT, CDR2 YYEEEE. The CDR3 spans 14 residues. The CDR3 DNA reads TGTGCCAGCAGCTCCCGGGGGGCGAACTATGGCTACACCTTC. It encodes CASSSRGANYGYTF.

The chain carries TRBV25-1 and TRBJ2-3, with D tentatively TRBD2 (5 bases). Trimming took 6 bases from V and 8 from J, leaving 18 bases between them. The CDR3 totals 14 residues. Germline CDR1 is MGHDK and CDR2 is SYGVNS. CDR3 in DNA: TGTGCCAGCAGCTCCCCCGTCGTTGGGAGTACGCAGTATTTT. Residues: CASSSPVVGSTQYF.

This clone was detected once. This rearrangement joins TRBV12-3 or TRBV12-4 to TRBJ2-7; 12 bases align to TRBD1. The CDR3 has 13 amino acids. J lost 6 bases, V lost 5 bases, and 2 bases had no gene match. The CDR3 sequence is CASSGTGGFEQYV. The CDR3 DNA sequence: TGTGCCAGCAGTGGGACAGGGGGCTTCGAGCAGTACGTC.

This clone was seen once. The rearrangement joins TRBV7-2 to TRBJ1-2; a weak D match, TRBD1 (5 bases). CDR1 and CDR2 from the germline V gene are SGHTA and FQGNSA. This CDR3 contains 16 residues. V was trimmed by 1 base and J by 4 bases, leaving 16 bases between them. CDR3 protein: CASSLVAGQGIYGYTF. CDR3 DNA sequence: TGTGCCAGCAGCTTAGTGGCTGGACAAGGAATCTATGGCTACACCTTC.

This clone showed up just a few times. The rearrangement joins TRBV27 to TRBJ2-3, with a tentative D call TRBD2 (5 bases). Trimming took off 8 bases at V and 6 bases at J, with 15 bases between the two ends. This CDR3 is 13 amino acids long. The germline CDR1 and CDR2 sequences are MNHEY and SMNVEV (reference sequence). For the CDR3, the DNA is TGTGCCAGCGGAACTAGATTGTCGGATACGCAGTATTTT. As protein: CASGTRLSDTQYF.

The table lists this clone with a count of one. The chain employs TRBV9 and TRBJ2-5; 9 nucleotides match TRBD2. The V and J ends lost 3 bases and 2 bases, in that order; junction bases with no gene match: 5. This CDR3 comprises 15 residues. Germline loops: CDR1 SGDLS, CDR2 YYNGEE. The CDR3 region is CASSGSGGLQETQYF. CDR3 nucleotide sequence: TGTGCCAGCAGCGGTAGCGGGGGTTTACAAGAGACCCAGTACTTC.

The chain employs TRBV5-1 and TRBJ2-2, with D tentatively TRBD1 (5 bases). The CDR3 sequence is 15 residues long. With 1 base removed from V and 0 bases from J, the gap between germline ends came to 7 bases. Germline V CDR1 and CDR2: SGHRS, YFSETQ. The CDR3 region is CASSLRQTNTGELFF. In DNA, the CDR3 is TGCGCCAGCAGCTTGCGACAGACGAACACCGGGGAGCTGTTTTTT.

This clone was detected only once. V gene TRBV5-8 combines with J gene TRBJ2-7, with D possibly matching TRBD2 (5 bases). In germline, CDR1 is SGHTS, CDR2 YDEGEE. V was cut by 0 bases and J by 6 bases, with 13 bases left in between. The CDR3 totals 14 residues. CDR3 DNA: TGTGCCAGCAGCTTGGGTCCCCTAGCTGTCGAGCAGTACGTC. Its translation is CASSLGPLAVEQYV.

This chain uses TRBV5-1 with TRBJ1-2; the match to TRBD1 covers 7 bases. Germline lookup yields CDR1 SGHRS and CDR2 YFSETQ. V shed 3 bases, J shed 1 base, and the junction held 3 bases outside the gene matches. The CDR3 length is 14 residues. The CDR3 DNA is TGCGCCAGCAGCTATGACAGGGTTAACTATGGCTACACCTTC. The encoded protein is CASSYDRVNYGYTF.

The V and J genes are TRBV18 and TRBJ2-1, with 8 bases aligning to TRBD2. J gave up 3 bases and V 5 bases, and 6 bases lay outside the gene matches. The germline gives CDR1 KGHSH, CDR2 LQKENI. This CDR3 is 15 amino acids long. The DNA of the CDR3 is TGTGCCAGCTCATCTGCTAGCGGGCACTACAATGAGCAGTTCTTC. As protein: CASSSASGHYNEQFF.

The chain employs TRBV5-4 and TRBJ2-7, with TRBD1 identical over 10 bases. The CDR3 is made up of 15 amino acids. Trimming took 3 bases from V and 5 from J; bases not matched to a gene: 8. Germline CDR1 SGHNT, CDR2 YYREEE (reference sequence). The CDR3 reads CASSSKTGGWNEQYF. CDR3 nucleotide sequence: TGTGCCAGCAGCTCGAAGACAGGGGGCTGGAACGAGCAGTACTTC.